Shown below are 2 T cell receptor beta chains from a single sample sequenced in a study of regulatory T cells in long-lasting Graves disease. This sample's time point: persistent/refractory GD, antithyroid drugs over 5 years with positive TRAb. The TCR library was made from RNA that had been extracted from PBMCs in TRIzol. For TCR beta, libraries came from iRepertoire HTBI primers and Arm-PCR of CDR3 regions. TCRdb re-derived calls from the multiplex PCR reads in MiXCR, one entry per CDR3 protein. Counted here are 300,000 to 500,000 distinct CDR3 sequences, 20% to 25% occurring once; the ten biggest clones make up less than 25%. This specimen was peripheral blood mononuclear cells (PBMCs), taken when the disease was refractory, from a patient treated with antithyroid drugs. The receptors originated from a female donor with Graves disease.

This clonotype was recorded many times. V and J are TRBV12-3 or TRBV12-4 and TRBJ2-2; weak D call: TRBD1 (5 bases). The length of the CDR3 is 15 residues. Trimming pared 7 bases from V and 3 bases from J, leaving 15 bases between. The CDR3 here is CASTPSGRDTGELFF. The CDR3 coding sequence is TGTGCCAGCACCCCCAGTGGCAGGGACACCGGGGAGCTGTTTTTT.

CDR3 region: CSAIPGQETQYF. In DNA, the CDR3 is TGCAGTGCTATCCCCGGTCAAGAGACCCAGTACTTC. The chain has TRBV20-1 and TRBJ2-5; D gene uncertain. CDR1 is DFQATT and CDR2 is SNEGSKA in the germline V gene (reference sequence). Deletions cut 4 bases from V and 2 bases from J, with 8 bases between. This CDR3 has 12 amino acids.